Listed here are 28 T cell receptor beta chains from one sample, sequenced in a study of T-cell memory formation after mild COVID-19. TCRdb processed the 5' RACE reads anew with MiXCR; each CDR3 protein has one entry. Of approximately 180,000 distinct CDR3 sequences listed, 16% were seen once; the top ten hold approximately 2%. The sample taken for sequencing was PBMCs or a T cell subset sorted from them (not recorded which). The origin of the receptors is an adult woman who had mild COVID-19 (a few samples of this study predate the infection). Cell type and time point are not known.

This clonotype was counted between two and nine times. The chain joins TRBV6-6 to TRBJ1-2, with no clear D. The CDR3 sequence is 14 residues long. The germline V gene encodes CDR1 MNHNY and CDR2 SVGAGI (reference sequence). Trimming left V 6 bases short and J 2 bases short, with 13 bases between. The DNA of the CDR3 is TGTGCCAGCAGAGACCCGGGAGAGAACTATGGCTACACCTTC. It yields the protein CASRDPGENYGYTF.

This clonotype has only a few counts. This chain joins TRBV29-1 and TRBJ2-5; D possibly uses TRBD1 or TRBD2 (5 bases each). Germline assignment: CDR1 SQVTM and CDR2 ANQGSEA. The ends were cut back, 6 bases at V and 4 bases at J, with 9 bases in the middle. CDR3 length: 11 residues. The CDR3 sequence: CSVQRGETQYF. The CDR3 DNA is TGCAGCGTACAGAGGGGAGAGACCCAGTACTTC.

The chain employs TRBV5-1 and TRBJ2-7, with 7 bases fitting TRBD2. V dropped 0 bases and J dropped 6; count of bases not matched to a gene: 3. This CDR3 is 13 amino acids long. Germline V gene lookup returns CDR1 SGHRS and CDR2 YFSETQ. The CDR3 DNA sequence: TGCGCCAGCAGCTTGGGGGTAGCGGGCGAGCAGTACTTC. This translates into CASSLGVAGEQYF.

This clonotype came up a few times. This chain connects TRBV24-1 to TRBJ2-5; 7 bases align to TRBD1. With 7 bases clipped from V and 5 bases from J, the junction kept 12 bases outside the gene matches. Germline V lookup: CDR1 KGHDR, CDR2 SFDVKD. This CDR3 contains 15 residues. Here the CDR3 DNA reads TGTGCCACCAGCGCCAGGGACAGAGATAGGGAGACCCAGTACTTC. Protein sequence: CATSARDRDRETQYF.

This sequence joins TRBV14 and TRBJ2-7; TRBD1 or TRBD2 may be the D gene (5 bases each). The CDR3 spans 15 residues. V shed 2 bases and J shed 3 bases, with 14 bases lying between them. Germline assignment: CDR1 SGHDN and CDR2 FVKESK. The DNA for the CDR3 is TGTGCCAGCAGCCAATGGCCCGGGGACCGCTACGAGCAGTACTTC. Its translation is CASSQWPGDRYEQYF.

The chain employs TRBV11-2 and TRBJ2-3; D gene unclear. Trimming cost V 4 bases and J 3 bases, with 11 bases left between them. The CDR3 is 14 amino acids. Germline-derived CDR1 and CDR2 are SGHAT and FQNNGV. CDR3 in amino acids: CASSSSMRTDTQYF. The CDR3 nucleotides read TGTGCCAGCAGCTCCTCCATGCGGACAGATACGCAGTATTTT. Based on the CDR3 plus reference TRBV11-2 and TRBJ2-3, the full variable domain is EAGVAQSPRYKIIEKRQSVAFWCNPISGHATLYWYQQILGQGPKLLIQFQNNGVVDDSQLPKDRFSAERLKGVDSTLKIQPAKLEDSAVYLCASSSSMRTDTQYFGPGTRLTVL.

This clonotype was counted between two and nine times. The chain uses TRBV6-6 and TRBJ2-7, with 9 nucleotides matching TRBD1. Germline V gene lookup returns CDR1 MNHNY and CDR2 SVGAGI (reference sequence). The CDR3 sequence is 14 residues long. V dropped 7 bases and J dropped 5; count of bases not matched to a gene: 9. The CDR3 DNA reads as TGTGCCAGCATTCTACCGGGACAGGGACACGAGCAGTACTTC. It yields the protein CASILPGQGHEQYF.

This clonotype was counted a few times. V gene TRBV12-3 or TRBV12-4 combines with J gene TRBJ2-7, with 7 bases aligning to TRBD1. The CDR3 covers 13 residues. V lost 6 bases to trimming and J lost 3 bases; unmatched junction nucleotides: 5. CDR3 sequence reads: CASRPTGYYEQYF. CDR3 in DNA: TGTGCCAGCAGGCCGACAGGGTACTACGAGCAGTACTTC.

The sample holds a few counts of this clonotype. The chain joins TRBV7-2 to TRBJ2-1; D perhaps matches TRBD2 (6 bases). Between the trimmed V and J ends, which lost 0 bases and 0 bases, there was a span of 15 bases. The CDR3 runs 18 residues. CDR1 SGHTA and CDR2 FQGNSA come from the germline V gene. CDR3: CASSLAKGLSSSYNEQFF. CDR3 coding DNA: TGTGCCAGCAGCTTAGCCAAGGGACTCTCTAGCTCCTACAATGAGCAGTTCTTC.

This clonotype was seen a handful of times. J is TRBJ1-5 and V is TRBV5-6; perhaps TRBD1 as D (6 bases). The germline gives CDR1 SGHDT, CDR2 YYEEEE. V was shortened by 0 bases and J by 5 bases, with 9 bases between the two germline ends. The CDR3 contains 14 residues. In DNA form, the CDR3 reads TGTGCCAGCAGCTTGGACAGGGAAGATCAGCCCCAGCATTTT. This translates into CASSLDREDQPQHF.

DNA of the CDR3: TGTGCCAGCAGCCAAGTTAAGGGGGCGACTAATGAAAAACTGTTTTTT. Amino acids: CASSQVKGATNEKLFF. V gene TRBV3-1 combines with J gene TRBJ1-4; TRBD1 aligns across 7 bases. Germline V CDR1 and CDR2: LGHDT, YNNKEL (reference sequence). V shed 1 base, J shed 2 bases, and the junction held 4 bases outside the gene matches. The CDR3 is 16 amino acids.

The chain couples TRBV28 to TRBJ1-2; TRBD1 aligns across 10 bases. This CDR3 is built from 15 residues. CDR1 and CDR2 (germline): MDHEN, SYDVKM. The J segment lost 6 bases and the V segment lost 5 bases, leaving 9 bases of the junction unmatched. CDR3 nucleotide sequence: TGTGCCAGCAGTCCCCCCCCGGGACAGGGGAATGGCTACACCTTC. It codes for CASSPPPGQGNGYTF.

On this clonotype: A read error may account for a junction end that differs from germline. V is TRBV18 and J is TRBJ2-7; a weak D match, TRBD1 (6 bases). CDR1 is KGHSH and CDR2 is LQKENI in the germline V gene. The CDR3 sequence is 15 residues long. This CDR3 reads CASSPQGTSSYEQYF. The DNA for the CDR3 is TGTGCCAGCTCCCCACAGGGAACGTCCTCCTACGAGCAGTACTTC. Drawing the rest from reference TRBV18 and TRBJ2-7, the complete variable domain is NAGVMQNPRHLVRRRGQEARLRCSPMKGHSHVYWYRQLPEEGLKFMVYLQKENIIDESGMPKERFSAEFPKEGPSILRIQQVVRGDSAAYFCASSPQGTSSYEQYFGPGTRLTVT.

The V call is TRBV7-3, the J call TRBJ2-3; D remains unclear. This CDR3 has 15 amino acids. Trimming removed 2 bases at V and 2 bases at J, with 11 bases between. Germline assignment: CDR1 SGHTA and CDR2 FQGTGA. The CDR3 here is CASSLAYGSTDTQYF. The CDR3 coding sequence is TGTGCCAGCAGCTTAGCGTACGGGTCCACAGATACGCAGTATTTT.

The J gene is TRBJ2-3, the V gene TRBV4-1; D is perhaps TRBD1 or TRBD2 (5 bases each). V was cut by 0 bases and J by 6 bases, with 13 bases left in between. In germline, CDR1 is MGHRA, CDR2 YSYEKL. The CDR3 is 15 residues long. Written as DNA, the CDR3 is TGCGCCAGCAGCCAAGATCTTTACGGGGCGGATACGCAGTATTTT. Encoded protein: CASSQDLYGADTQYF.

The genes are TRBV12-3 or TRBV12-4 and TRBJ2-7; 7 nucleotides align to TRBD1. The CDR3 covers 13 residues. V lost 5 bases to trimming and J lost 3 bases; unmatched junction nucleotides: 4. CDR3 sequence: CASSTGALYEQYF. In DNA, the CDR3 is TGTGCCAGCAGTACAGGGGCCCTCTACGAGCAGTACTTC.

This clonotype has only one observation. The CDR3 end shows no conserved phenylalanine or tryptophan, and so a read error is likely. The chain recombines TRBV11-3 with TRBJ2-5; weak D call: TRBD2 (6 bases). The CDR3 has 13 residues. Germline-derived CDR1 and CDR2 are SGHNT and YENEEA. V lost 3 bases and J lost 9, with 14 bases in between. The CDR3 region is CASSLVRREAQYS. The CDR3, as DNA: TGTGCCAGCAGCTTGGTACGAAGGGAGGCCCAGTACTCC.

This chain uses TRBV5-1 with TRBJ2-7, with D perhaps matching TRBD1 (6 bases). The CDR3 extends over 14 amino acids. CDR1 and CDR2 from the germline V gene are SGHRS and YFSETQ. V was shortened by 0 bases and J by 3 bases, with 10 bases between the two germline ends. The DNA for the CDR3 is TGCGCCAGCAGCTTGGATACAGGGAACTACGAGCAGTACTTC. Translated, it gives CASSLDTGNYEQYF.

This clonotype was seen more than once but under ten times. The gene calls are TRBV15 and TRBJ1-2; D not resolved. Deletions cut 1 base from V and 5 bases from J, with 11 bases between. The CDR3 spans 14 residues. Germline V lookup: CDR1 LNHNV, CDR2 YYDKDF (reference sequence). The CDR3 region has the DNA TGTGCCACCAGCAGAGGGGCGGATTTTTATGGCTACACCTTC. It specifies CATSRGADFYGYTF.

The rearrangement uses TRBV7-9 and TRBJ2-1; D may match TRBD1 or TRBD2 (5 bases each). Germline-derived CDR1 and CDR2 are SEHNR and FQNEAQ (reference sequence). The CDR3 totals 15 residues. Trimming took 4 bases from V and 8 from J, leaving 18 bases between them. CDR3 region: CASSSRGSLDDEQFF. The CDR3 DNA reads as TGTGCCAGCAGCTCCCGGGGCAGCCTAGACGATGAGCAGTTCTTC.

The chain couples TRBV24-1 to TRBJ1-5; TRBD1 matches at 9 bases. With 3 bases clipped from V and 1 base from J, the junction kept 3 bases outside the gene matches. CDR1 and CDR2 (germline): KGHDR, SFDVKD. CDR3 length: 16 residues. For the CDR3, the DNA is TGTGCCACCAGTGATCCCGGACAGGGGAGCAATCAGCCCCAGCATTTT. Amino acids: CATSDPGQGSNQPQHF.

The V call is TRBV5-1, the J call TRBJ2-1; 8 bases agree with TRBD2. Germline CDR1 reads SGHRS; CDR2 reads YFSETQ. Trimming removed 5 bases from V and 4 bases from J; junction bases left unmatched: 14. The CDR3 totals 17 residues. The CDR3 DNA reads as TGCGCCAGCAGGCCCGCTCCAGCGGGGGCCCAGTACAATGAGCAGTTCTTC. Protein product: CASRPAPAGAQYNEQFF.

CDR3 nucleotides: TGCGCCAGCAGCTTGTCCATACGGGACAGGGACCCAGATACGCAGTATTTT. Its translation is CASSLSIRDRDPDTQYF. This chain uses TRBV5-1 with TRBJ2-3; 9 nucleotides align to TRBD1. The CDR3 spans 17 residues. The germline CDR1 and CDR2 sequences are SGHRS and YFSETQ. J lost 4 bases, V lost 1 base, and 10 bases had no gene match.

This rearrangement joins TRBV18 to TRBJ2-5, with 7 nucleotides matching TRBD1. Germline V gene sequence: CDR1 KGHSH, CDR2 LQKENI. CDR3 length equals 16 residues. Germline trimming cut 1 base from V and 0 bases from J; bases unmatched to any gene: 5. The DNA for the CDR3 is TGTGCCAGCTCACCACTTGGCAGGGGGAACCAAGAGACCCAGTACTTC. Protein: CASSPLGRGNQETQYF.

This clonotype has just a few counts. The V gene is TRBV7-2, the J gene TRBJ1-2, with TRBD1 matching 8 bases. The trim removed 5 bases at V and 4 bases at J, leaving 6 bases unmatched. Germline assignment: CDR1 SGHTA and CDR2 FQGNSA. This CDR3 is built from 14 residues. The CDR3 protein is CASSPQGGVYGYTF. The CDR3 bases are TGTGCCAGCAGCCCACAGGGGGGAGTCTATGGCTACACCTTC.

This chain uses TRBV21-1 with TRBJ2-5; the table's D call, TRBD1, has no DNA check behind it. TRBV21-1 is a pseudogene. This CDR3 comprises 15 residues. As DNA, the CDR3 is TGTGCCAGCAGCAACCGGGACAGGGCGAAGGAGACCCAGTACTTC. It specifies CASSNRDRAKETQYF.

The chain uses TRBV5-1 and TRBJ1-5, with 7 bases matching TRBD1. CDR1 and CDR2 (germline): SGHRS, YFSETQ. V gave up 4 bases and J gave up 0 bases; unmatched junction bases: 4. The CDR3 loop spans 15 amino acids. CDR3 coding DNA: TGCGCCAGCAGCCCCGGACAGGCTAGCAATCAGCCCCAGCATTTT. Residues: CASSPGQASNQPQHF.

The rearrangement joins TRBV10-3 to TRBJ2-1; 7 bases align to TRBD2. Germline values: CDR1 ENHRY, CDR2 SYGVKD. Unmatched junction bases numbered 17, after V lost 11 bases and J lost 7 bases. This CDR3 has 15 amino acids. The CDR3 DNA reads TGTGCCGTTGAACTGGGGGGGACCGGCCAGAATGAGCAGTTCTTC. Encoded protein: CAVELGGTGQNEQFF.